What follows is one TCR beta chain and its context. Its binding antigen is unknown. No qualities accompany the bases; no much larger clone lies one base away. TCRbeta CDR3 regions were amplified from genomic DNA by means of the immunoSEQ Assay, a bias-controlled multiplex PCR. In the paper's pipeline: The number of nucleated cells in each sample was estimated from the amplification of reference gene primers within the assay. Sequence reads were collapsed and filtered to measure the absolute abundance of every unique TCRbeta CDR3 rearrangement. For each sample, productive Simpson clonality was calculated by taking the square root of Simpson's diversity index across productive rearrangements. This immuneACCESS table, as held by TCRdb, lists in-frame sequences with V and J called but not all clones. Of the missing ones, under half trace to an unresolved V gene in checked studies; the others have no known cause. D and trimming come from the DNA, and the V and J calls and clone size come from that table. The sample has some 110,000 clones on record, around 84% of them singletons. The ten top clones hold approximately 26% of the sample.

The source of the sample is a study of blood T cell repertoires in COVID-19 (dated by TCRdb to about 2020). For the study in its entirety: Samples from collaborators originated in the United States, Italy and Spain and spanned both the acute and convalescent phases of COVID-19. The repertoires were made available in a free public database intended to serve as a resource for research on the immune response to SARS-CoV-2. Where available, HLA class I and class II types were obtained from metadata supplied by the sample provider rather than from assay-based typing. The samples were drawn from two sources: the first 160 participants of the ongoing ImmuneRACE study, and 1,254 subjects contributed by 6 global collaborators. A de-identified subject ID, COVID-19 status, age in years and sex were almost always included in the sample metadata. The material from the prospective study consisted of cDNA or gDNA derived from T cells, B-cell-depleted T cells, or PBMCs. Deeply sampled blood TCRbeta repertoires from subjects exposed to, actively infected with, or recovered from COVID-19 were included in the dataset. Overall study results and their limits: The quantity of clinical and demographic metadata differed by source and by participant and was supplied without curation.

Sequences MNHEY (CDR1) and SVGAGI (CDR2) are obtained from the germline V gene. V loses 0 bases, J loses 1 base, and the germline ends lie 8 bases apart. From the cysteine up to the phenylalanine, the CDR3 has a length of 15 residues. The DNA shown is the 45-base CDR3, in frame from base 1. Collaborating institutions collected whole blood in K2EDTA tubes following their own protocols. For TCRbeta analysis, collaborator samples were shipped as frozen whole blood, as isolated PBMCs, or as DNA extracted from either sample type. In this chain, TRBV6-5 is recombined with TRBJ2-3; the D region possibly corresponds to TRBD2 (5 bases align). Sequenced: peripheral blood. This TCR came from a man aged 60-69 years with acute or convalescent COVID-19. The CDR3 here reads CASSYSEAGTDTQYF. The nucleotides are TGTGCCAGCAGTTACTCGGAGGCGGGCACAGATACGCAGTATTTT.